The 32 T cell receptor beta chains below all came from one sample that was sequenced in a study of a mutant IDH1 vaccine in newly diagnosed glioma. Here immunoSEQ multiplex PCR was the method, and the copy in TCRdb shows in-frame clones only, minus some. Seen here are roughly 52,000 clones, 80% observed once, and the top ten hold more than 5.5%. No antigen is known for these receptors. The time point here: week 23, last vaccination. Alongside topical imiquimod, each dose of vaccine comprised 300 ug of mutant IDH1 20-mer peptide. Sequenced material: PBMCs, taken from a glioma patient whose treatment included an IDH1 peptide vaccine. Receptor source: a middle-aged man with glioma.

This rearrangement joins TRBV10-2 to TRBJ1-5; tentative D call: TRBD1 (5 bases). The V end was cut by 6 bases, the J end by 2 bases, with 11 bases between. Per the germline V gene, CDR1 is WSHSY and CDR2 is SAAADI. The CDR3 has 14 residues. CDR3 in amino acids: CASRMTVGNQPQHF. The CDR3 DNA is TGCGCCAGCAGGATGACAGTCGGCAATCAGCCCCAGCATTTT.

V and J are TRBV27 and TRBJ2-2; D might be TRBD1 (6 bases). The CDR3 totals 15 residues. V shed 6 bases and J shed 3 bases, with 14 bases lying between them. Germline V lookup: CDR1 MNHEY, CDR2 SMNVEV (reference sequence). The CDR3 sequence is CASRPLGADTGELFF. The CDR3 bases are TGTGCCAGCAGACCGCTGGGGGCAGACACCGGGGAGCTGTTTTTT.

The chain recombines TRBV11-2 with TRBJ1-2; 9 positions agree with TRBD1. The CDR3 is made up of 15 amino acids. Germline V gene data show CDR1 as SGHAT and CDR2 as FQNNGV. The ends lost 5 bases at V and 4 bases at J; junction bases unmatched: 8. Written as DNA, the CDR3 is TGTGCCAGCAGCCGGACAGGGGAGGCGGTCTATGGCTACACCTTC. This codes for CASSRTGEAVYGYTF. The full variable domain, with the rest looked up from reference TRBV11-2 and TRBJ1-2, is EAGVAQSPRYKIIEKRQSVAFWCNPISGHATLYWYQQILGQGPKLLIQFQNNGVVDDSQLPKDRFSAERLKGVDSTLKIQPAKLEDSAVYLCASSRTGEAVYGYTFGSGTRLTVV.

CDR3 sequence reads: CASGPEGLGQPQHF. CDR3 coding DNA: TGTGCCAGTGGCCCCGAGGGGCTTGGTCAGCCCCAGCATTTT. This chain links TRBV2 with TRBJ1-5, with a tentative D call TRBD1 (5 bases). CDR1 SNHLY and CDR2 FYNNEI come from the germline V gene. This CDR3 region has 14 residues. V lost 9 bases, J lost 6 bases, and 18 bases lay in between.

The rearrangement uses TRBV6-1 and TRBJ1-6; no firm D call. Between the trimmed V and J ends, which lost 0 bases and 10 bases, there was a span of 16 bases. Germline lookup yields CDR1 MNHNS and CDR2 SASEGT. The CDR3 consists of 16 residues. As DNA, the CDR3 is TGTGCCAGCAGTGAAGCAACGTTGAGGGCGGGGTCACCCCTCCACTTT. It encodes CASSEATLRAGSPLHF.

The chain couples TRBV18 to TRBJ1-5, with a possible D match to TRBD1 (6 bases). The CDR3 consists of 15 residues. Germline-derived CDR1 and CDR2 are KGHSH and LQKENI. Trimming took 5 bases from V and 2 from J, leaving 13 bases between them. CDR3 bases: TGTGCCAGCTCAGACCAGGGGTTTCGCAATCAGCCCCAGCATTTT. Protein: CASSDQGFRNQPQHF.

The chain joins TRBV2 to TRBJ1-1, with 8 bases matching TRBD1. This CDR3 has 14 amino acids. The germline CDR1 and CDR2 sequences are SNHLY and FYNNEI. V lost 2 bases to trimming and J lost 5 bases; unmatched junction nucleotides: 4. The CDR3 region has the DNA TGTGCCAGCAGTGAACAGGGGGCTGATACTGAAGCTTTCTTT. Residues: CASSEQGADTEAFF.

The chain carries TRBV4-1 and TRBJ2-2, with D perhaps assigned TRBD1 or TRBD2 (6 bases each). CDR3 size: 17 residues. Trimming removed 1 base from V and 2 bases from J, with 14 bases in between. Germline CDR1 reads MGHRA; CDR2 reads YSYEKL. CDR3 sequence: CASSQARGGINTGELFF. DNA for the CDR3: TGCGCCAGCAGCCAAGCGAGAGGGGGGATAAACACCGGGGAGCTGTTTTTT.

In this sample, this clone turned up a few times. The V gene is TRBV6-5, the J gene TRBJ1-4; D is possibly TRBD1 (5 bases). The CDR3 loop spans 15 amino acids. V was pared by 9 bases and J by 5 bases, with 19 bases between. Germline V gene lookup returns CDR1 MNHEY and CDR2 SVGAGI. The CDR3 coding sequence is TGTGCCAGTTCAAAAACCGGGACTGTGAATGAAAAACTGTTTTTT. This gives the protein CASSKTGTVNEKLFF.

This chain joins TRBV7-9 and TRBJ1-1; D is uncertain. Germline lookup yields CDR1 SEHNR and CDR2 FQNEAQ (reference sequence). CDR3 length equals 12 residues. With 5 bases removed from V and 4 bases from J, the gap between germline ends came to 8 bases. The CDR3 coding sequence is TGTGCCAGCAGCCTAAGCAGCACTGAAGCTTTCTTT. This sequence encodes CASSLSSTEAFF.

This clone showed up just a few times. This chain connects TRBV14 to TRBJ1-2; D ambiguous. There are 13 residues in the CDR3. Between the trimmed V and J ends, which lost 4 bases and 4 bases, there was a span of 10 bases. Looked up from germline, CDR1 is SGHDN and CDR2 is FVKESK. The CDR3 region has the DNA TGTGCCAGCAGCCTTTTGGGCATCTATGGCTACACCTTC. Encoded protein: CASSLLGIYGYTF.

This clone was seen only a few times. The CDR3 region is CASSDGTAKQPQHF. DNA for the CDR3: TGCGCCAGCAGTGATGGGACAGCGAAGCAGCCCCAGCATTTT. V is TRBV10-2 and J is TRBJ1-5, with 7 positions matching TRBD1. J gave up 7 bases and V 3 bases, and 6 bases lay outside the gene matches. The CDR3 is 14 amino acids. Germline values: CDR1 WSHSY, CDR2 SAAADI.

The chain recombines TRBV13 with TRBJ2-7; 7 bases map to TRBD2. V shed 2 bases, J shed 6 bases, and the junction held 4 bases outside the gene matches. The CDR3 extends over 13 amino acids. Germline lookup yields CDR1 PRHDT and CDR2 FYEKMQ (reference sequence). Here the CDR3 DNA reads TGTGCCAGCAGCTTACGCAGGGAGGGCGAGCAGTACTTC. Protein product: CASSLRREGEQYF.

This sequence joins TRBV2 and TRBJ1-2; tentatively, D is TRBD1 (5 bases). CDR1 and CDR2 (germline): SNHLY, FYNNEI. The CDR3 is 15 residues long. Deletions cut 8 bases from V and 0 bases from J, with 16 bases between. The chain's CDR3 is CASGPRADTNYGYTF. CDR3 DNA: TGTGCCAGCGGACCTCGGGCGGACACTAACTATGGCTACACCTTC.

V usage is TRBV29-1 and J usage is TRBJ1-4, with D uncertain. Germline V gives CDR1 SQVTM, CDR2 ANQGSEA. Trimming left V 4 bases short and J 7 bases short, with 10 bases between. There are 12 residues in the CDR3. In DNA form, the CDR3 reads TGCAGCGTTGGAGGAGGGAGTGAAAAACTGTTTTTT. Its protein is CSVGGGSEKLFF.

This rearrangement joins TRBV6-6 to TRBJ1-5; 10 positions agree with TRBD1. From germline, CDR1 is MNHNY and CDR2 SVGAGI (reference sequence). The CDR3 runs to 15 residues. The junction had 6 bases not matched to a gene; V was cut back by 5 bases and J by 5 bases. CDR3 loop: CASSRQGALDQPQHF. The CDR3 coding sequence is TGTGCCAGCAGTAGACAGGGGGCCCTCGATCAGCCCCAGCATTTT.

The chain has TRBV7-3 and TRBJ1-1, with 10 bases lining up with TRBD1. After removal of 5 bases from V and 4 bases from J, the junction contained 7 bases not matched to a gene. The V gene's germline CDR1 is SGHTA and CDR2 FQGTGA. The CDR3 length is 15 residues. CDR3 DNA sequence: TGTGCCAGCAGCGTGACAGGGGGCCACGGCACTGAAGCTTTCTTT. It encodes CASSVTGGHGTEAFF. Combining the CDR3 with reference TRBV7-3 and TRBJ1-1 gives the whole variable domain GAGVSQTPSNKVTEKGKYVELRCDPISGHTALYWYRQSLGQGPEFLIYFQGTGAADDSGLPNDRFFAVRPEGSVSTLKIQRTERGDSAVYLCASSVTGGHGTEAFFGQGTRLTVV.

CDR3 coding DNA: TGTGCCAGCAGCCTCCCGGGACAGGCATCAGGAGAGACCCAGTACTTC. It encodes CASSLPGQASGETQYF. The chain links TRBV14 to TRBJ2-5, with 8 bases identical to TRBD1. The V segment lost 4 bases and the J segment 4 bases; nucleotides outside the gene matches: 11. CDR1 is SGHDN and CDR2 is FVKESK in the germline V gene. This CDR3 has 16 amino acids.

The rearrangement joins TRBV5-1 to TRBJ2-7; D might be TRBD1 or TRBD2, each matching 6 bases. CDR3 size: 13 residues. The V and J ends lost 1 base and 2 bases respectively, with 7 bases between them. Germline V gene data show CDR1 as SGHRS and CDR2 as YFSETQ. CDR3 sequence reads: CASSLRGAYEQYF. The CDR3 region has the DNA TGCGCCAGCAGCTTGAGGGGGGCCTACGAGCAGTACTTC.

The CDR3 sequence is CASKIRWGQGTGNTEAFF. The CDR3, as DNA: TGTGCCAGTAAAATTCGTTGGGGACAGGGAACAGGGAACACTGAAGCTTTCTTT. This chain joins TRBV19 and TRBJ1-1; TRBD1 aligns across 9 bases. The J segment lost 1 base and the V segment lost 7 bases, leaving 16 bases of the junction unmatched. The CDR3 runs to 18 residues. Per germline, CDR1 LNHDA and CDR2 SQIVND (reference sequence).

The V and J genes are TRBV7-8 and TRBJ2-2, with TRBD1 identical over 7 bases. After removal of 5 bases from V and 7 bases from J, the junction contained 4 bases not matched to a gene. The germline gives CDR1 SGHVS, CDR2 FQNEAQ. This CDR3 contains 13 residues. The CDR3 sequence: CASSPRTGGELFF. The DNA for the CDR3 is TGTGCCAGCAGCCCCAGGACAGGCGGGGAGCTGTTTTTT.

This clone was counted a single time. The CDR3 DNA reads as TGTGCCAGCAGTTTGGGACTGCCGGATAATTCACCCCTCCACTTT. Translating gives CASSLGLPDNSPLHF. The chain employs TRBV6-5 and TRBJ1-6; maybe TRBD1 (5 bases). The V gene's germline CDR1 is MNHEY and CDR2 SVGAGI. V lost 4 bases and J lost 5, with 12 bases in between. This CDR3 spans 15 amino acids.

This clone was seen a few times. This CDR3 reads CASSSYREIGQPQHF. CDR3 DNA: TGTGCCAGTAGTAGTTACAGGGAAATCGGGCAGCCCCAGCATTTT. V and J are TRBV19 and TRBJ1-5; a possible D gene is TRBD1 (6 bases). CDR1 is LNHDA and CDR2 is SQIVND in the germline V gene (reference sequence). The CDR3 consists of 15 residues. Trimming stripped 4 bases from V and 7 bases from J, with 17 bases between.

V usage is TRBV7-9 and J usage is TRBJ1-3, with 7 nucleotides matching TRBD1. V lost 2 bases and J lost 8; bases outside the gene matches: 3. CDR3 length equals 13 residues. Germline V gene sequence: CDR1 SEHNR, CDR2 FQNEAQ (reference sequence). CDR3 in amino acids: CASSLTGVDTIYF. CDR3 coding DNA: TGTGCCAGCAGCTTAACAGGGGTGGACACCATATATTTT. Combining the CDR3 with reference TRBV7-9 and TRBJ1-3 gives the whole variable domain DTGVSQNPRHKITKRGQNVTFRCDPISEHNRLYWYRQTLGQGPEFLTYFQNEAQLEKSRLLSDRFSAERPKGSFSTLEIQRTEQGDSAMYLCASSLTGVDTIYFGEGSWLTVV.

The chain carries TRBV2 and TRBJ2-7, with a possible D match to TRBD1 (5 bases). V lost 1 base and J lost 5, with 12 bases in between. The CDR3 spans 14 residues. CDR1 SNHLY and CDR2 FYNNEI come from the germline V gene. The CDR3, as DNA: TGTGCCAGCAGTGAAGGGGCAGGGCTCGACGAGCAGTACTTC. Amino acids: CASSEGAGLDEQYF. Full variable domain (remainder filled in from reference TRBV2 and TRBJ2-7): EPEVTQTPSHQVTQMGQEVILRCVPISNHLYFYWYRQILGQKVEFLVSFYNNEISEKSEIFDDQFSVERPDGSNFTLKIRSTKLEDSAMYFCASSEGAGLDEQYFGPGTRLTVT.

The rearrangement links TRBV5-6 to TRBJ2-3; TRBD2 might be the D (6 bases). Trimming left V 2 bases short and J 1 base short, with 11 bases between. Germline V gives CDR1 SGHDT, CDR2 YYEEEE. The CDR3 is 15 amino acids. CDR3 nucleotides: TGTGCCAGCAGCTTAGGCGGGGCAGGCACAGATACGCAGTATTTT. Amino acid sequence: CASSLGGAGTDTQYF.

The V call is TRBV19, the J call TRBJ2-3; tentatively, D is TRBD2 (5 bases). The CDR3 contains 16 residues. The germline CDR1 and CDR2 sequences are LNHDA and SQIVND (reference sequence). The V end was cut by 7 bases, the J end by 6 bases, with 23 bases between. The CDR3 nucleotides are TGTGCCAGTACTCAGCGTCGGGGAGATAGCGTCGATACGCAGTATTTT. This codes for CASTQRRGDSVDTQYF.

V usage is TRBV2 and J usage is TRBJ2-7; the D is unclear. This CDR3 has 13 residues. With 5 bases removed from V and 5 bases from J, the gap between germline ends came to 13 bases. CDR1 is SNHLY, CDR2 FYNNEI, per germline. CDR3: CASSQGRTHEQYF. In DNA, the CDR3 is TGTGCCAGCAGTCAAGGCCGTACCCACGAGCAGTACTTC. Combining the CDR3 with reference TRBV2 and TRBJ2-7 gives the whole variable domain EPEVTQTPSHQVTQMGQEVILRCVPISNHLYFYWYRQILGQKVEFLVSFYNNEISEKSEIFDDQFSVERPDGSNFTLKIRSTKLEDSAMYFCASSQGRTHEQYFGPGTRLTVT.

The genes are TRBV7-8 and TRBJ1-5; D is perhaps TRBD1 (5 bases). The CDR3 loop spans 15 amino acids. Germline assignment: CDR1 SGHVS and CDR2 FQNEAQ. V was cut by 5 bases and J by 6 bases, with 17 bases left in between. CDR3 bases: TGTGCCAGCAGCCCCGGACCCAATCAGGGTCAGCCCCAGCATTTT. The encoded protein is CASSPGPNQGQPQHF.

V is TRBV4-1 and J is TRBJ1-3, with 8 bases matching TRBD1. CDR1 MGHRA and CDR2 YSYEKL come from the germline V gene. The CDR3 is 16 residues long. With V trimmed by 0 bases and J by 8 bases, 9 bases remained unmatched. CDR3 bases: TGCGCCAGCAGCCAAGACCCTGACAGGGGCCTGGACACCATATATTTT. This gives the protein CASSQDPDRGLDTIYF.

V gene TRBV7-9 combines with J gene TRBJ2-1; the match to TRBD2 covers 8 bases. J gave up 5 bases and V 8 bases, and 8 bases lay outside the gene matches. The CDR3 is 14 amino acids. The V gene's germline CDR1 is SEHNR and CDR2 FQNEAQ (reference sequence). CDR3 loop: CASAGRGENNEQFF. The CDR3 bases are TGTGCCAGCGCAGGGCGGGGGGAGAACAATGAGCAGTTCTTC.

The chain couples TRBV14 to TRBJ2-2; D is possibly TRBD2 (6 bases). The V gene lost 1 base and the J gene lost 3 bases, with 9 bases spanning the gap. Germline-derived CDR1 and CDR2 are SGHDN and FVKESK. This CDR3 region has 15 residues. The CDR3 is CASSQAAGHTGELFF. CDR3 nucleotides: TGTGCCAGCAGCCAAGCTGCGGGGCACACCGGGGAGCTGTTTTTT. Full variable domain (rest looked up from reference TRBV14 and TRBJ2-2): EAGVTQFPSHSVIEKGQTVTLRCDPISGHDNLYWYRRVMGKEIKFLLHFVKESKQDESGMPNNRFLAERTGGTYSTLKVQPAELEDSGVYFCASSQAAGHTGELFFGEGSRLTVL.